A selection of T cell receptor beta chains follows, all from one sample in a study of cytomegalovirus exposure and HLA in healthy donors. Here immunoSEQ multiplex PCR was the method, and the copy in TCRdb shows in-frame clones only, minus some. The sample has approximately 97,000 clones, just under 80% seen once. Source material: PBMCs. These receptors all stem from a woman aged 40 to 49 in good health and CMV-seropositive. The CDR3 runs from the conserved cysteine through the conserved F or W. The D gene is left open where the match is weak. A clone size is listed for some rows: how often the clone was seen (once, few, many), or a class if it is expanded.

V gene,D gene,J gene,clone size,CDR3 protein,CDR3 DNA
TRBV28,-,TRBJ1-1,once,CASGGGVNTEAFF,TGTGCCAGCGGGGGAGGGGTGAACACTGAAGCTTTCTTT
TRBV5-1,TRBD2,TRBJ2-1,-,CASSFFSSGRLYNEQFF,TGCGCCAGCAGTTTTTTTTCTAGCGGGAGGCTGTACAATGAGCAGTTCTTC
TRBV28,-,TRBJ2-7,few,CASSLPGIGQYF,TGTGCCAGCAGTTTACCAGGGATTGGGCAGTACTTC
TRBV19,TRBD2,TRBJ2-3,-,CASTPLAGGGTDTQYF,TGTGCCAGTACCCCCCTAGCGGGAGGGGGTACAGATACGCAGTATTTT
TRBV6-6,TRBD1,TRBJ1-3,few,CASIRGTDSGNTIYF,TGTGCCAGCATCAGGGGGACAGACTCTGGAAACACCATATATTTT
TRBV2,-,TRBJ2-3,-,CASSLTISTDTQYF,TGTGCCAGCAGTTTGACAATCAGCACAGATACGCAGTATTTT
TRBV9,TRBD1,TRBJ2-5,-,CASSTRDRRQETQYF,TGTGCCAGCAGCACCCGGGACAGGCGGCAAGAGACCCAGTACTTC
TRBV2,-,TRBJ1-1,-,CASSERGGITEAFF,TGTGCCAGCAGTGAAAGGGGGGGAATCACTGAAGCTTTCTTT
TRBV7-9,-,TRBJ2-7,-,CASSLLRDYEQYF,TGTGCCAGCAGCTTACTGCGGGACTACGAGCAGTACTTC
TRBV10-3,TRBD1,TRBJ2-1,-,CAIGPKTGLNEQFF,TGTGCCATCGGCCCAAAGACAGGGCTCAATGAGCAGTTCTTC
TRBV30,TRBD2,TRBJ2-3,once,CAWTSGRSTDTQYF,TGTGCCTGGACGAGCGGGAGATCTACGGATACGCAGTATTTT
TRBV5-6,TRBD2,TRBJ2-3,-,CASSPGLAGGPGDTQYF,TGTGCCAGCAGCCCCGGACTAGCGGGAGGGCCGGGCGATACGCAGTATTTT
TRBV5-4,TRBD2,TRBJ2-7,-,CASSFGLAVEQYF,TGTGCCAGCAGCTTCGGACTAGCGGTCGAGCAGTACTTC
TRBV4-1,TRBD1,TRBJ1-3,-,CASSTPGQGANTIYF,TGCGCCAGCAGCACACCGGGACAGGGGGCTAACACCATATATTTT
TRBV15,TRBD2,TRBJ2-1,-,CATRGTSRPEPYNEQFF,TGTGCCACCAGGGGGACTAGCCGACCTGAACCATACAATGAGCAGTTCTTC
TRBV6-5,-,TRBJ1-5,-,CASSYEAPGQPQHF,TGTGCCAGCAGTTACGAGGCCCCTGGGCAGCCCCAGCATTTT
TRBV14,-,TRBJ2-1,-,CASSRRDFDNEQFF,TGTGCCAGCAGTCGACGGGACTTCGACAATGAGCAGTTCTTC
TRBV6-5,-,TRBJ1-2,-,CASSYEASRGYTF,TGTGCCAGCAGTTACGAGGCGTCCCGCGGCTACACCTTC
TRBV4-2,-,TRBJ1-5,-,CASSQEHRNVQPQHF,TGTGCCAGCAGCCAAGAACACCGAAATGTTCAGCCCCAGCATTTT
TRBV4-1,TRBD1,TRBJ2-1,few,CASSLQTGSNEQFF,TGCGCCAGCAGCCTTCAGACAGGGTCGAATGAGCAGTTCTTC
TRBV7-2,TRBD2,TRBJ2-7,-,CASSLSGGTNSYEQYF,TGTGCCAGCAGCTTATCCGGCGGGACTAACTCCTACGAGCAGTACTTC
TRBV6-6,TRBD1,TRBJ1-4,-,CASSPTGGEEKLFF,TGTGCCAGCAGCCCCACAGGGGGCGAGGAAAAACTGTTTTTT
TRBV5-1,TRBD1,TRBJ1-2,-,CASSLGGQGGGYTF,TGCGCCAGCAGTTTGGGGGGACAGGGTGGTGGCTACACCTTC
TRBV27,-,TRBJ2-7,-,CASSLTGYEQYF,TGTGCCAGCAGTTTAACGGGTTACGAGCAGTACTTC
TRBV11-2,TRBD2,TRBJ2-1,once,CASSPGLAGGLLYNEQFF,TGTGCCAGCAGTCCGGGACTAGCGGGAGGGCTACTTTACAATGAGCAGTTCTTC
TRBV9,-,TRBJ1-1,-,CASSVEGAGDGLNTEAFF,TGTGCCAGCAGCGTAGAAGGGGCAGGGGATGGGCTGAACACTGAAGCTTTCTTT
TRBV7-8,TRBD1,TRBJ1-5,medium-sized,CASSPGDSHSNQPQHF,TGTGCCAGCAGCCCCGGGGACAGCCATAGCAATCAGCCCCAGCATTTT
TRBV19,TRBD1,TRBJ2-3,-,CASSMGTGGLPYPPYF,TGTGCCAGTAGTATGGGGACAGGGGGTCTCCCCTATCCGCCGTATTTT
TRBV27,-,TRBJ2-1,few,CASRSGIYNEQFF,TGTGCCAGCAGGTCGGGGATTTACAATGAGCAGTTCTTC